This entry features one TCR beta chain sequence. This sample is drawn from a study of cytomegalovirus exposure and HLA in healthy donors. Trimming pared 5 bases from V and 2 bases from J, leaving 7 bases between. The CDR3 runs 13 residues. Germline values: CDR1 MNHNS, CDR2 SASEGT. The PCR had 60 Vbeta and 13 Jbeta primers. Assay used: immunoSEQ multiplex PCR; TCRdb lists only in-frame clones, some missing. The sample lists more than 100,000 clones, around 74% occurring once. What was sequenced was PBMCs. The receptor comes from a man aged 60-69 years in good health and CMV-seropositive. The chain joins TRBV6-1 to TRBJ2-4; possible D gene TRBD2, 5 bases. The CDR3 nucleotides are TGTGCCAGCAGTCGGGGATCCAAAAACATTCAGTACTTC. Its translation is CASSRGSKNIQYF.